This T cell receptor (beta chain) was recovered during a study of neurological immune-mediated disorders. TCRdb re-analysed the 5' RACE reads in MiXCR, keeping a single row per CDR3 protein. The sample lists 50,000 to 75,000 distinct CDR3 sequences; roughly 3.7% were seen once. Per the germline V gene, CDR1 is SQVTM and CDR2 is ANQGSEA. CDR3 length: 11 residues. Trimming took off 4 bases at V and 10 bases at J, with 13 bases between the two ends. Unsorted libraries were prepared from 2 million PBMCs that had been stored at -80 C. This clonotype was sampled from a man aged 45-65 years with multiple sclerosis. This rearrangement joins TRBV29-1 to TRBJ1-1; no clear D gene. The sequenced material came from PBMCs. CDR3 region: CSVGTGDIAFF. The CDR3 DNA is TGCAGCGTTGGGACGGGTGATATAGCTTTCTTT.